Shown below are 16 T cell receptor beta chains from a single sample sequenced in a study of blood T cells in healthy people across ages. A second PCR, run for roughly 6 to 11 cycles, used a sample-barcoded 5' primer plus a J-beta primer mix. TCRdb ran MiXCR on the 5' RACE reads and lists one entry per CDR3 protein. This sample carries fewer than 900,000 distinct CDR3 sequences, 49% of them seen once, and the ten largest clones take about a third. Material for sequencing was blood. All receptors come from a woman aged 55-70 years in good health.

This clonotype turned up a few times. J is TRBJ2-4 and V is TRBV20-1, with unresolved D. The CDR3 is 13 residues long. V was clipped by 5 bases and J by 4 bases, with 12 bases between them. CDR1 DFQATT and CDR2 SNEGSKA come from the germline V gene (reference sequence). The CDR3 region is CSAERIDKNIQYF. The DNA for the CDR3 is TGCAGTGCTGAACGGATAGATAAAAACATTCAGTACTTC.

This clonotype was seen a handful of times. The chain uses TRBV28 and TRBJ2-7; D might be TRBD1 (6 bases). With 6 bases removed from V and 2 bases from J, the gap between germline ends came to 14 bases. Germline assignment: CDR1 MDHEN and CDR2 SYDVKM. The CDR3 covers 14 residues. This CDR3 is CASRSTGSTYEQYF. The CDR3, as DNA: TGTGCCAGCAGGTCCACAGGGAGTACCTACGAGCAGTACTTC.

This rearrangement joins TRBV25-1 to TRBJ2-3, with a weak D call TRBD2 (7 bases). V lost 7 bases, J lost 0 bases, and 17 bases lay in between. Germline loops: CDR1 MGHDK, CDR2 SYGVNS. The CDR3 spans 16 residues. CDR3 coding DNA: TGTGCCAGCACCCCGCTAGGGGGGGCTAGCACAGATACGCAGTATTTT. As protein: CASTPLGGASTDTQYF.

This rearrangement joins TRBV20-1 to TRBJ1-4, with 8 bases fitting TRBD1. V was clipped by 0 bases and J by 7 bases; unmatched bases: 4. CDR1 and CDR2 (germline): DFQATT, SNEGSKA (reference sequence). This CDR3 region has 14 residues. For the CDR3, the DNA is TGCAGTGCTAGAGAGGGGACAGGTATTGAAAAACTGTTTTTT. Its protein is CSAREGTGIEKLFF.

The chain employs TRBV28 and TRBJ2-5; 7 bases match TRBD1. CDR1 and CDR2 from the germline V gene are MDHEN and SYDVKM. This CDR3 contains 13 residues. V lost 6 bases and J lost 1; bases outside the gene matches: 2. Written as DNA, the CDR3 is TGTGCCAGCAGGGACAGGATCCAAGAGACCCAGTACTTC. Protein: CASRDRIQETQYF. The whole variable domain, remainder taken from reference TRBV28 and TRBJ2-5, is DVKVTQSSRYLVKRTGEKVFLECVQDMDHENMFWYRQDPGLGLRLIYFSYDVKMKEKGDIPEGYSVSREKKERFSLILESASTNQTSMYLCASRDRIQETQYFGPGTRLLVL.

The CDR3 sequence: CAISRAGSGSLNEQFF. The CDR3 nucleotides are TGTGCCATCAGCCGGGCGGGTTCGGGATCGCTCAATGAGCAGTTCTTC. The chain uses TRBV10-3 and TRBJ2-1; perhaps TRBD2 as D (5 bases). The CDR3 runs to 16 residues. The ends were cut back, 6 bases at V and 6 bases at J, with 21 bases in the middle. Looked up from germline, CDR1 is ENHRY and CDR2 is SYGVKD.

The chain is built from TRBV29-1 and TRBJ2-5; maybe TRBD1 (5 bases). With 7 bases removed from V and 0 bases from J, the gap between germline ends came to 15 bases. CDR1 and CDR2 from the germline V gene are SQVTM and ANQGSEA. The CDR3 length is 14 residues. Here the CDR3 DNA reads TGCAGCGCCACCCGACAGATAAACCAAGAGACCCAGTACTTC. As protein: CSATRQINQETQYF.

In its sample, this clonotype was seen a few times. The chain employs TRBV5-1 and TRBJ2-6, with 9 bases that match TRBD1. V lost 2 bases, J lost 3 bases, and 9 bases stayed unmatched. The CDR3 sequence is 18 residues long. The germline gives CDR1 SGHRS, CDR2 YFSETQ. DNA of the CDR3: TGCGCCAGCAGCTTTCGGACAGGGGCGTATAGTGGGGCCAACGTCCTGACTTTC. This sequence encodes CASSFRTGAYSGANVLTF.

The rearrangement joins TRBV12-3 or TRBV12-4 to TRBJ2-5; TRBD2 agrees at 7 bases. V was clipped by 6 bases and J by 5 bases; unmatched bases: 9. CDR3 length: 14 amino acids. The chain's CDR3 is CASSQRDHLETQYF. The CDR3 DNA is TGTGCCAGCAGCCAGCGGGACCACCTGGAGACCCAGTACTTC.

This clonotype turned up a few times. This sequence joins TRBV10-3 and TRBJ1-4, with TRBD1 identical over 10 bases. CDR3 length equals 17 residues. The V segment lost 6 bases and the J segment 8 bases; nucleotides outside the gene matches: 15. CDR1 and CDR2 (germline): ENHRY, SYGVKD. CDR3 sequence: CAIRPGQGTMELEKLFF. CDR3 DNA: TGTGCCATCAGGCCGGGACAGGGGACCATGGAACTGGAAAAACTGTTTTTT.

This clonotype has only a few counts. V is TRBV7-8 and J is TRBJ1-2, with D tentatively TRBD1 (5 bases). The V gene lost 3 bases and the J gene lost 3 bases, with 14 bases spanning the gap. The CDR3 has 15 residues. Germline V lookup: CDR1 SGHVS, CDR2 FQNEAQ. For the CDR3, the DNA is TGTGCCAGCAGCTTCTCAGGGTATTCTGACTATGGCTACACCTTC. Its protein product is CASSFSGYSDYGYTF.

This clonotype has a single count. V gene TRBV12-3 or TRBV12-4 combines with J gene TRBJ2-1; the match to TRBD1 covers 12 bases. V lost 6 bases and J lost 0; bases outside the gene matches: 21. The CDR3 consists of 22 residues. The CDR3 loop reads CASRFPRDRGHGGDSSYNEQFF. The CDR3 region has the DNA TGTGCCAGCAGGTTCCCCCGGGACAGGGGGCATGGCGGGGACAGCTCCTACAATGAGCAGTTCTTC.

The chain uses TRBV20-1 and TRBJ2-1, with 8 bases identical to TRBD2. This CDR3 is built from 17 residues. CDR1 is DFQATT and CDR2 is SNEGSKA in the germline V gene (reference sequence). J gave up 5 bases and V 6 bases, and 18 bases lay outside the gene matches. This CDR3 reads CSARTVRASGFHNEQFF. The DNA for the CDR3 is TGCAGTGCGAGAACAGTCAGGGCTAGCGGGTTCCACAATGAGCAGTTCTTC.

The rearrangement links TRBV7-2 to TRBJ1-2; 12 nucleotides line up with TRBD1. After removal of 4 bases from V and 5 bases from J, the junction contained 5 bases not matched to a gene. The CDR3 spans 15 residues. CDR1 is SGHTA, CDR2 FQGNSA, per germline. CDR3 loop: CASSYGTGGVYGYTF. In DNA, the CDR3 is TGTGCCAGCAGCTACGGGACAGGGGGCGTATATGGCTACACCTTC. Variable domain in full (rest from reference TRBV7-2 and TRBJ1-2): GAGVSQSPSNKVTEKGKDVELRCDPISGHTALYWYRQSLGQGLEFLIYFQGNSAPDKSGLPSDRFSAERTGGSVSTLTIQRTQQEDSAVYLCASSYGTGGVYGYTFGSGTRLTVV.

The chain joins TRBV27 to TRBJ2-1; the D call may be TRBD1 or TRBD2 (5 bases each). The V end lost 6 bases, the J end lost 6 bases, and 12 bases lay between the germline ends. Germline V lookup: CDR1 MNHEY, CDR2 SMNVEV (reference sequence). The CDR3 consists of 13 residues. The CDR3 region is CASSQSGRNEQFF. The CDR3 DNA sequence: TGTGCCAGCAGCCAATCGGGACGCAATGAGCAGTTCTTC.

This chain uses TRBV5-1 with TRBJ2-4; 11 bases align to TRBD2. V was pared by 1 base and J by 13 bases, with 10 bases of the junction left unmatched. The germline gives CDR1 SGHRS, CDR2 YFSETQ. CDR3 length: 15 residues. CDR3 nucleotides: TGCGCCAGCAGCTTGCGTCTAGCGGGAGGAGGTGAGCAGTACTTC. This translates into CASSLRLAGGGEQYF.